The rows below give T cell receptor beta chains drawn from one sample of a study of shared clonotypes between healthy human individuals. Assay used: immunoSEQ multiplex PCR; TCRdb lists only in-frame clones, some missing. The sample includes 2 million to 2.5 million clones, roughly 90% of them seen just once. Sequencing used naive CD4+ T cells from PBMCs. Every receptor here comes from a man between 18 and 35 years old in good health. Some clones in this sample may be carry-over from other donors' samples. CDR3s leave out the opening cysteine and the closing phenylalanine or tryptophan.

j_gene,v_gene,CDR3aa
TRBJ2-7,TRBV11-2,ASSVRAGFLYEQY
TRBJ2-2,TRBV18,ASSSSSGSGTGELF
TRBJ2-1,TRBV15,ATSRDRGGYNEQF
TRBJ1-5,TRBV28,ASSSFNGQAYSNQPQH
TRBJ1-2,TRBV19,ATTGQGDYGYT
TRBJ1-5,TRBV28,ASSRTYGQPQH
TRBJ2-1,TRBV2,ASSEGGASYNEQF
TRBJ1-1,TRBV5-8,ASLRQKNTEAF
TRBJ1-1,TRBV5-4,ASSLAHTRTEAF
TRBJ2-3,TRBV27,ASAAGAGVQTDTQY
TRBJ1-5,TRBV5-5,ASRRGLNSNQPQH
TRBJ1-1,TRBV6-5,ASSLATGGFTEAF
TRBJ2-1,TRBV5-1,ASSRRRDSYNEQF
TRBJ2-2,TRBV6-5,ASSYAAPLPGELF
TRBJ2-5,TRBV28,ASSLLTGIETQY
TRBJ2-7,TRBV5-1,ASSPWGGTEGYEQY
TRBJ1-3,TRBV9,ASSGTGGSNTIY
TRBJ2-3,TRBV7-7,ASSSGGSTDTQY
TRBJ2-7,TRBV7-2,ASSLGQGITYEQY
TRBJ1-1,TRBV4-1,ASSHPRPGRRTTEAF
TRBJ1-2,TRBV6-6,ASKTGGANYGYT
TRBJ2-2,TRBV5-4,ASSLFPLERRAGELF
TRBJ2-2,TRBV27,ASSLDDRGAGELF
TRBJ2-1,TRBV4-1,ASTPRSPSPSTMEQF
TRBJ2-1,TRBV5-1,ASSLEGGETGAEQF
TRBJ2-7,TRBV28,ASSLQGRILSYEQY
TRBJ2-7,TRBV4-3,ASSQDAGFSRQY
TRBJ2-7,TRBV6-6,ASRRGGDRTYEQY
TRBJ2-4,TRBV28,ASRGRGLAKNIQY
TRBJ2-5,TRBV4-2,ASSQEASGRTYQETQY
TRBJ2-5,TRBV28,ASSSWTGGWETQY
TRBJ2-5,TRBV5-1,ASSSGTEETQY
TRBJ1-5,TRBV2,ATGLVSNQPQH
TRBJ2-5,TRBV28,ASSTGGLSRETQY
TRBJ2-5,TRBV25-1,ASSEYGLAGQETQY
TRBJ2-2,TRBV6-6,ASSYSRESGELF
TRBJ2-7,TRBV30,AWVPDRGGLEQY
TRBJ2-3,TRBV28,ASKRTVSTDTQY
TRBJ2-7,TRBV15,ATSRGDWNEQY
TRBJ2-3,TRBV28,ASRGRAYRIADTQY
TRBJ1-3,TRBV7-9,ASSPGPGNTIY
TRBJ2-1,TRBV28,ARPNRAFSYNEQF
TRBJ1-2,TRBV12-5,ASGPTGAIYGYT
TRBJ1-6,TRBV7-9,ASSLGSGTGYNSPLH
TRBJ2-5,TRBV18,ASSPGQTYQETQY
TRBJ2-5,TRBV18,ASSPSREGPRETQY
TRBJ1-1,TRBV7-9,ASSQADGNTEAF
TRBJ1-2,TRBV28,ASSLLGLGYGYT
TRBJ2-7,TRBV28,ATEEQGATYEQY
TRBJ2-5,TRBV5-6,ASSLAGQPETQY
TRBJ2-2,TRBV19,ASSSQVDTGELF
TRBJ1-3,TRBV28,ASSLTGQVSGNTIY
TRBJ2-3,TRBV6-5,ASRKAGTDTQY
TRBJ2-3,TRBV2,ASRGGSRADTQY